This is a list of T cell receptor beta chains from one sample in a study of blood T cell repertoires in COVID-19. Profiling relied on immunoSEQ multiplex PCR, and the TCRdb table lists in-frame clones only, not all of them. The repertoire has 200,000 to 300,000 clones, around 87% of them found once; the top ten carry about 1.6%. What was sequenced was peripheral blood. The receptor set was obtained from a woman in her forties who had recovered from COVID-19. The CDR3 runs from the conserved cysteine through the conserved F or W.

j_call | v_call | cdr3_aa
TRBJ2-3 | TRBV2 | CASRAGTSADTQYF
TRBJ1-1 | TRBV3-1/TRBV3-2 | CASSQRDSYTEAFF
TRBJ2-7 | TRBV29-1 | CSVAPASGTGGGRAYF
TRBJ2-7 | TRBV19 | CASSPGQVSYEQYF
TRBJ2-1 | TRBV5-6 | CASSVLAVEQFF
TRBJ1-2 | TRBV5-1 | CASSGSTGRSGYTF
TRBJ1-4 | TRBV3-1/TRBV3-2 | CASSPTAGMTNEKLFF
TRBJ1-2 | TRBV2 | CASRHERRYTF
TRBJ2-3 | TRBV15 | CATSRSRTGGRTDTQYF
TRBJ1-1 | TRBV20-1 | CSAPGGTEAFF
TRBJ1-4 | TRBV6-5 | CASGIQGAVSEKLFF
TRBJ1-5 | TRBV21-1 | CASSATGTQSNQPQHF
TRBJ1-5 | TRBV27 | CASSSGTGSGNQPQHF
TRBJ2-3 | TRBV28 | CASSRTSGNTDTQYF
TRBJ2-7 | TRBV29-1 | CSVVGIYEQYF
TRBJ2-5 | TRBV5-1 | CASSPPQGQETQYF
TRBJ1-6 | TRBV2 | CASSDLGGRANSPLHF
TRBJ1-2 | TRBV30 | CASPRGGRVYGYTF
TRBJ2-2 | TRBV6-4 | CASRGTGGTGELFF
TRBJ2-5 | TRBV5-4 | CASSSGTVQETQYF
TRBJ1-6 | TRBV3-1/TRBV3-2 | CASSSGQGYNSPLHF
TRBJ2-1 | TRBV7-9 | CASSRPGGRHNEQFF
TRBJ1-4 | TRBV2 | CASLGDRANEKLFF
TRBJ1-4 | TRBV7-9 | CASSLGAGPGEKLFF
TRBJ2-7 | TRBV1 | CTSSYTPRTSGDTYEQYF
TRBJ2-5 | TRBV7-8 | CASSLLRGGLETQYF
TRBJ1-3 | TRBV28 | CASSLSGTVLVSSGNTIYF
TRBJ1-1 | TRBV19 | CASSKDRERTEAFF
TRBJ2-3 | TRBV9 | CASSPRTSMTRHTQYF
TRBJ1-5 | TRBV2 | CASSRSNQPQHF
TRBJ2-5 | TRBV6-2/TRBV6-3 | CASSSTAVQETQYF
TRBJ1-1 | TRBV9 | CASSPYPGQLNTEAFF
TRBJ2-3 | TRBV10-3 | CAISGDGSGVSTDTQYF
TRBJ1-2 | TRBV4-3 | CASSQDRTGGRNYGYTF
TRBJ1-2 | TRBV29-1 | CSVRDRLNVGYTF
TRBJ1-4 | TRBV11-2 | CASSPAVLPNEKLFF
TRBJ2-1 | TRBV7-9 | CASSFPLDRENEQFF
TRBJ2-1 | TRBV27 | CASSLPGGSSYNEQFF
TRBJ1-3 | TRBV7-9 | CASSLPHFQTGSGNTIYF
TRBJ2-2 | TRBV11-2 | CASSPSLRGGHTGELFF
TRBJ2-7 | TRBV6-1 | CASSDPGQGYYEQYF
TRBJ2-7 | TRBV5-1 | CASSLALAGVPYEQYF
TRBJ2-2 | TRBV5-4 | CASSLAGPNTGELFF
TRBJ2-5 | TRBV6-2/TRBV6-3 | CASSYIGLAGAQETQYF
TRBJ2-5 | TRBV3-1/TRBV3-2 | CASSPPGGGPTRTQYF
TRBJ2-3 | TRBV4-3 | CASSHVRGLASASTDTQYF
TRBJ2-7 | TRBV5-1 | CASSLGTADLEQYF
TRBJ1-1 | TRBV5-4 | CASSTQDRSRNTEAFF
TRBJ2-7 | TRBV25-1 | CASSESAGASYEQYF
TRBJ2-4 | TRBV20-1 | CSASRQGVNIQYF
TRBJ2-7 | TRBV10-1 | CASSPIPGQGNYEQYF
TRBJ2-1 | TRBV9 | CASSAGLETYNEQFF
TRBJ2-1 | TRBV24-1 | CATSDPDSPRIQFF
TRBJ1-2 | TRBV9 | CASSGTGTGDYGYTF
TRBJ2-7 | TRBV6-2/TRBV6-3 | CASSGGYRGEQYF